This TCR beta chain was sequenced in a study of OX40 agonist ivuxolimab in advanced cancers. As for the study in general: Enrolled patients in dose escalation had cancers that were hepatocellular carcinoma, melanoma, renal cell or head and neck cancer.

Trimming removed 7 bases from V and 3 bases from J, with 7 bases in between. Germline assignment: CDR1 MGHDK and CDR2 SYGVNS. The CDR3 spans 13 residues. TCRdb's table, derived via immunoSEQ multiplex PCR, lists solely in-frame clones and lacks some. The sample lists about 45,000 clones; about 89% were seen once. To note about this clone: Here the CDR3 omits its conserved ending phenylalanine or tryptophan, so a read error is the likely source.

The chain carries TRBV25-1 and TRBJ1-6; D remains unclear. The sample was CD4+ or CD8+ T cells sorted from blood, taken in a trial of the OX40 agonist ivuxolimab. The clonotype originates from an adult with an advanced solid tumor such as melanoma, head and neck, liver or kidney cancer. CDR3 sequence reads: CASKGSYNSPLHL. The DNA of the CDR3 is TGTGCCAGCAAGGGCAGCTATAATTCACCCCTCCACCTT.